Below, 5 T cell receptor beta chains from the same sample are listed, as sequenced in a study of T cell repertoires in cytomegalovirus infection. TCRdb ran MiXCR on the reads and lists one entry per CDR3 protein. The sample holds 300,000 or so distinct CDR3 sequences; roughly a quarter are singletons and the top ten take 14%. Sequencing was done on a sample of PBMCs. Receptors were obtained from a human donor in good health (CMV status not recorded). Some clones in this sample may be carry-over from other donors' samples.

The chain joins TRBV28 to TRBJ1-6; 12 bases align to TRBD1. With 6 bases clipped from V and 0 bases from J, the junction kept 9 bases outside the gene matches. Germline V lookup: CDR1 MDHEN, CDR2 SYDVKM. The CDR3 length is 19 residues. The CDR3 sequence is CASRGSGQGAFSYNSPLHF. The CDR3 DNA reads as TGTGCCAGCAGGGGATCGGGACAGGGGGCCTTCTCCTATAATTCACCCCTCCACTTT.

This chain uses TRBV9 with TRBJ2-1, with 13 bases fitting TRBD2. With 4 bases clipped from V and 3 bases from J, the junction kept 10 bases outside the gene matches. This CDR3 contains 18 residues. Germline CDR1 is SGDLS and CDR2 is YYNGEE. Here the CDR3 DNA reads TGTGCCAGCAGCCCACCCGGGACTAGCGGGGCCCGCTACAATGAGCAGTTCTTC. It is translated as CASSPPGTSGARYNEQFF.

V usage is TRBV13 and J usage is TRBJ2-3; TRBD2 aligns across 11 bases. Unmatched junction bases numbered 16, after V lost 3 bases and J lost 5 bases. This CDR3 spans 19 amino acids. Per the germline V gene, CDR1 is PRHDT and CDR2 is FYEKMQ (reference sequence). CDR3 in DNA: TGTGCCAGCAGCTTTTACAGGGGCCGGCTAGCGGGAGGACGAGATACGCAGTATTTT. Translating it yields CASSFYRGRLAGGRDTQYF. Full variable domain (missing parts from reference TRBV13 and TRBJ2-3): AAGVIQSPRHLIKEKRETATLKCYPIPRHDTVYWYQQGPGQDPQFLISFYEKMQSDKGSIPDRFSAQQFSDYHSELNMSSLELGDSALYFCASSFYRGRLAGGRDTQYFGPGTRLTVL.

This clonotype turned up a few times. The gene calls are TRBV5-4 and TRBJ2-5, with 8 bases identical to TRBD1. The V segment lost 4 bases and the J segment 4 bases; nucleotides outside the gene matches: 3. The CDR3 contains 13 residues. CDR1 is SGHNT, CDR2 YYREEE, per germline (reference sequence). Here the CDR3 reads CASSQGQGETQYF. CDR3 sequence (DNA): TGTGCCAGCAGCCAAGGACAGGGAGAGACCCAGTACTTC.

V and J are TRBV29-1 and TRBJ1-1; no firm D call. CDR1 SQVTM and CDR2 ANQGSEA come from the germline V gene. V was trimmed by 0 bases and J by 3 bases, leaving 8 bases between them. The CDR3 is made up of 13 amino acids. The CDR3 nucleotides are TGCAGCGTTGAAGATTTTAAGCACACTGAAGCTTTCTTT. Its protein is CSVEDFKHTEAFF.